This record covers a single TCR beta chain. The antigen remains undetermined. With 1 base removed from V and 0 bases from J, the gap between germline ends came to 9 bases. This CDR3 spans 15 amino acids. Germline CDR1 is MNHNS and CDR2 is SASEGT. Over several immunoSEQ plates, each subset's genomic DNA was distributed in even portions. Using immunoSEQ multiplex PCR, the repertoire was profiled, and TCRdb retains in-frame clones only, with some absent. The sample lists approximately 720,000 clones, 92% occurring once. The sample originates from a study of shared clonotypes between healthy human individuals. Study results and limitations: Naive CD4 clonotypes overlapped across several donors at roughly 5.1%. Memory subsets generally showed lower estimated richness than naive subsets.

Naive CD8 cells comprised CD45RO-negative, CCR7-positively selected cells, excluding terminally differentiated effector memory CD45RA+ cells. The sample taken for sequencing was naive CD8+ T cells sorted from blood. This receptor was obtained from a man under 40 in good health. The V gene is TRBV6-1, the J gene TRBJ1-1; D uncertain. CDR3 loop: CASSEGLGLNTEAFF. CDR3 sequence (DNA): TGTGCCAGCAGTGAAGGGCTGGGGTTGAACACTGAAGCTTTCTTT.